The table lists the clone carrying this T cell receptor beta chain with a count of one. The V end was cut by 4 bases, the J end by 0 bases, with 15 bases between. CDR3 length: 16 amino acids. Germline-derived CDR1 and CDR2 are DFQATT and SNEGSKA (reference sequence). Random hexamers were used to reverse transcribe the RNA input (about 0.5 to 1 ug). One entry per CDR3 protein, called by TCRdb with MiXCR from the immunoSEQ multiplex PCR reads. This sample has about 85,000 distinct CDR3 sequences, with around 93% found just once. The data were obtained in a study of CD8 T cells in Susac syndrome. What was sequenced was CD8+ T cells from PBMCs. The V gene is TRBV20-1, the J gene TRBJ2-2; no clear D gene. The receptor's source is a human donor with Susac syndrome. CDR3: CSAIPRAITNTGELFF. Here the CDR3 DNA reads TGCAGTGCTATTCCCCGAGCTATCACGAACACCGGGGAGCTGTTTTTT.